A single T cell receptor (beta chain) is shown here with its context. Its specificity is not known. Repertoires were generated with immunoSEQ multiplex PCR, while TCRdb's copy carries only in-frame clones and drops some. The data contain about 12,000 clones, roughly 84% of them singletons. This specimen comes from a study of graft-versus-host responses after intestinal transplantation. Across the study: Uniformly, recipients were administered anti-thymocyte globulin induction with subsequent tacrolimus and steroids for about 3 years.

Trimming at V came to 2 bases and at J to 5 bases, leaving 5 bases not matched to a gene. Germline loops: CDR1 MNHNS, CDR2 SASEGT. This CDR3 comprises 15 residues. The study, taken as a whole, reports: GvH clones appeared in recipient marrow, some first in ileum or blood. Clonal ratios of graft-versus-host to host-versus-graft in allografts were high for patients exhibiting graft-donor T cell macrochimerism. Early after transplant, HvG clones declined as circulating GvH clones peaked.

The gene calls are TRBV6-1 and TRBJ2-2, with 7 bases identical to TRBD2. The receptor was isolated from a human patient who received an intestinal transplant, so some T cells may come from the graft donor. The sample in question was PBMCs, obtained roughly 310 days after intestinal transplant. The chain's CDR3 is CASSESLGGTGELFF. The CDR3 region has the DNA TGTGCCAGCAGTGAATCGCTCGGGGGGACCGGGGAGCTGTTTTTT.